This T cell receptor beta chain was sequenced during a study of cytomegalovirus exposure and HLA in healthy donors. Study context: Most donors, 81% of more than 300 genotyped, fell in the Caucasian-associated ancestry cluster. The study, taken as a whole, reports: A later analysis linked 15,000 to 20,000 TCR beta sequences to HLA alleles at 0.05 false discovery rate. A previous analysis found most TCR beta V segments productive roughly 90% or roughly 30% of the time.

CDR1 SGHVS and CDR2 FNYEAQ come from the germline V gene. The CDR3 length is 16 residues. V shed 2 bases, J shed 9 bases, and the junction held 10 bases outside the gene matches. Researchers ran the PCR with 60 Vbeta and 13 Jbeta primers. Assay used: immunoSEQ multiplex PCR; TCRdb lists only in-frame clones, some missing. The sample lists about 190,000 clones; roughly 80% were seen once. This clone was observed a few times. Its target is not known. The clonotype was recovered from a man in his fifties in good health and CMV-seronegative. This chain uses TRBV7-6 with TRBJ1-6; TRBD1 matches 7 bases. Source material: PBMCs. CDR3 residues: CASSLSRQGGSSPLHF. CDR3 DNA: TGTGCCAGCAGCTTAAGTAGACAGGGTGGATCTTCACCCCTCCACTTT.